A selection of T cell receptor beta chains follows, all from one sample in a study of CD8 T cells in ankylosing spondylitis. One entry per CDR3 protein, called by TCRdb with MiXCR from the 5' RACE reads. The sample carries approximately 100,000 distinct CDR3 sequences, approximately 25% recorded once. Sample: synovial fluid, either unsorted or a sorted T cell fraction (not recorded which). The receptors here all came from a male donor with ankylosing spondylitis. Both conserved end residues are part of each CDR3. The D gene is left open where the match is weak. Not all rows give a size; the values are once, few, many and, for expanded clones, a class.

CDR3 length: 15
V gene: TRBV7-2
D gene: -
J gene: TRBJ1-4
clone size: -
CDR3 DNA: TGTGCCAGCAGCACGGGACTCTCCAGCGGGGAAAAACTGTTTTTT
CDR3 protein: CASSTGLSSGEKLFF

CDR3 length: 15
V gene: TRBV20-1
D gene: TRBD2
J gene: TRBJ2-1
clone size: many
CDR3 DNA: TGCAGTGCTAGAGACGGCGGGAGCGCATACAATGAGCAGTTCTTC
CDR3 protein: CSARDGGSAYNEQFF

CDR3 length: 16
V gene: TRBV5-5
D gene: TRBD2
J gene: TRBJ2-3
clone size: -
CDR3 DNA: TGTGCCAGCAGCTTGTTGGCGGGAGTTGATGGAGATACGCAGTATTTT
CDR3 protein: CASSLLAGVDGDTQYF

CDR3 length: 15
V gene: TRBV20-1
D gene: TRBD2
J gene: TRBJ2-1
clone size: -
CDR3 DNA: TGCAGTGCTAGACCTTGGGGGGGGTTTTACGATGAGCAGTTCTTC
CDR3 protein: CSARPWGGFYDEQFF

CDR3 length: 12
V gene: TRBV5-1
D gene: -
J gene: TRBJ2-1
clone size: few
CDR3 DNA: TGCGCCAGCAGTTCGGACGACAATGAGCAGTTCTTC
CDR3 protein: CASSSDDNEQFF

CDR3 length: 14
V gene: TRBV19
D gene: TRBD1
J gene: TRBJ2-5
clone size: -
CDR3 DNA: TGTGCCAGTGCGGACAGGGGCATCCAAGAGACCCAGTACTTC
CDR3 protein: CASADRGIQETQYF

CDR3 length: 12
V gene: TRBV29-1
D gene: -
J gene: TRBJ1-1
clone size: -
CDR3 DNA: TGCAGCGCCCGGGGGATTAACACTGAAGCTTTCTTT
CDR3 protein: CSARGINTEAFF

CDR3 length: 16
V gene: TRBV7-9
D gene: TRBD2
J gene: TRBJ2-3
clone size: -
CDR3 DNA: TGTGCCAGCAGCTCCGGACTAGCGTCTAGCACAGATACGCAGTATTTT
CDR3 protein: CASSSGLASSTDTQYF

CDR3 length: 15
V gene: TRBV6-5
D gene: -
J gene: TRBJ1-5
clone size: many
CDR3 DNA: TGTGCCAGCAGTTCGCCCGGGGGAGTCAATCAGCCCCAGCATTTT
CDR3 protein: CASSSPGGVNQPQHF

CDR3 length: 15
V gene: TRBV7-2
D gene: -
J gene: TRBJ2-1
clone size: many
CDR3 DNA: TGTGCCAGCAGCTTAGGGCCTAGCGATTACAATGAGCAGTTCTTC
CDR3 protein: CASSLGPSDYNEQFF

CDR3 length: 14
V gene: TRBV24-1
D gene: TRBD2
J gene: TRBJ2-3
clone size: -
CDR3 DNA: TGTGCCACGGGGACTAGCGGCAGCACAGATACGCAGTATTTT
CDR3 protein: CATGTSGSTDTQYF

CDR3 length: 13
V gene: TRBV12-3/TRBV12-4
D gene: -
J gene: TRBJ1-2
clone size: -
CDR3 DNA: TGTGCCACCACTTATACGTCTCACTATGGCTACACCTTC
CDR3 protein: CATTYTSHYGYTF

CDR3 length: 13
V gene: TRBV7-8
D gene: -
J gene: TRBJ2-1
clone size: many
CDR3 DNA: TGTGCCAGCAGCGTGAGAGTATACAATGAGCAGTTCTTC
CDR3 protein: CASSVRVYNEQFF

CDR3 length: 17
V gene: TRBV5-1
D gene: -
J gene: TRBJ2-2
clone size: many
CDR3 DNA: TGCGCCAGCAGCCCTGAGGGTCAGGGCAGTCCCACCGGGGAGCTGTTTTTT
CDR3 protein: CASSPEGQGSPTGELFF

CDR3 length: 15
V gene: TRBV5-1
D gene: -
J gene: TRBJ2-1
clone size: few
CDR3 DNA: TGCGCCAGCAGCTCCGCAGGGGGGGCCTACAATGAGCAGTTCTTC
CDR3 protein: CASSSAGGAYNEQFF

CDR3 length: 18
V gene: TRBV7-2
D gene: -
J gene: TRBJ2-1
clone size: few
CDR3 DNA: TGTGCCAGCAGCTTAGCTTATTTGGGGTATCAGGGATTACATGAGCAGTTCTTC
CDR3 protein: CASSLAYLGYQGLHEQFF

CDR3 length: 15
V gene: TRBV5-1
D gene: TRBD1
J gene: TRBJ1-1
clone size: -
CDR3 DNA: TGCGCCAGCAGCTTCTCCGGGACAGGGGAGGCTGAAGCTTTCTTT
CDR3 protein: CASSFSGTGEAEAFF

CDR3 length: 13
V gene: TRBV4-2
D gene: TRBD2
J gene: TRBJ2-1
clone size: many
CDR3 DNA: TGTGCCAGCAGCCAGACTAGCTTAGGTGGGCAGTTCTTC
CDR3 protein: CASSQTSLGGQFF

CDR3 length: 13
V gene: TRBV6-1
D gene: -
J gene: TRBJ1-1
clone size: few
CDR3 DNA: TGTGCCAGCAGGCCCACAGGGCCCACTGAAGCTTTCTTT
CDR3 protein: CASRPTGPTEAFF

CDR3 length: 14
V gene: TRBV11-2
D gene: -
J gene: TRBJ2-3
clone size: -
CDR3 DNA: TGTGCCAGCAGCTCTTGGACCAGCACAGATACGCAGTATTTT
CDR3 protein: CASSSWTSTDTQYF

CDR3 length: 11
V gene: TRBV11-2
D gene: -
J gene: TRBJ2-5
clone size: many
CDR3 DNA: TGTGCCAGCAGGTCCCCAGAGACCCAGTACTTC
CDR3 protein: CASRSPETQYF

CDR3 length: 15
V gene: TRBV5-1
D gene: TRBD2
J gene: TRBJ2-7
clone size: -
CDR3 DNA: TGCGCCAGCAGCTGGGGACTAGCGGGGTCCTACGAGCAGTACTTC
CDR3 protein: CASSWGLAGSYEQYF

CDR3 length: 14
V gene: TRBV29-1
D gene: TRBD1
J gene: TRBJ2-3
clone size: -
CDR3 DNA: TGCAGCCTGCCGGGACAGGGGGCTTGGGATACGCAGTATTTT
CDR3 protein: CSLPGQGAWDTQYF

CDR3 length: 18
V gene: TRBV5-1
D gene: TRBD2
J gene: TRBJ2-3
clone size: -
CDR3 DNA: TGCGCCAGCACCCGCCGGACTAGCGGGAGGGCCTTCCCAGATACGCAGTATTTT
CDR3 protein: CASTRRTSGRAFPDTQYF

CDR3 length: 15
V gene: TRBV20-1
D gene: -
J gene: TRBJ2-7
clone size: few
CDR3 DNA: TGCAGTGCTAGAGATCAAATGGGCGGTACCTACGAGCAGTACTTC
CDR3 protein: CSARDQMGGTYEQYF

CDR3 length: 13
V gene: TRBV11-2
D gene: -
J gene: TRBJ2-1
clone size: -
CDR3 DNA: TGTGCCAGCAGCTTAGATACCGCGAATGAGCAGTTCTTC
CDR3 protein: CASSLDTANEQFF

CDR3 length: 14
V gene: TRBV12-3/TRBV12-4
D gene: TRBD1
J gene: TRBJ1-2
clone size: many
CDR3 DNA: TGTGCCAGCAGTTCCAGGACAGGGGGATATGGCTACACCTTC
CDR3 protein: CASSSRTGGYGYTF

CDR3 length: 16
V gene: TRBV5-6
D gene: -
J gene: TRBJ2-1
clone size: few
CDR3 DNA: TGTGCCAGCAGCCCGGTACGGACCATGCGCCCATGGGGGCAGTTCTTC
CDR3 protein: CASSPVRTMRPWGQFF

CDR3 length: 13
V gene: TRBV30
D gene: TRBD1
J gene: TRBJ2-5
clone size: -
CDR3 DNA: TGTGCCTGGGCAGGGGGCGCCTTAGAGACCCAGTACTTC
CDR3 protein: CAWAGGALETQYF

CDR3 length: 15
V gene: TRBV20-1
D gene: -
J gene: TRBJ2-3
clone size: few
CDR3 DNA: TGCAGTGCCTTTAATAGGGGGGGTGGCACAGATACGCAGTATTTT
CDR3 protein: CSAFNRGGGTDTQYF

CDR3 length: 13
V gene: TRBV20-1
D gene: -
J gene: TRBJ1-5
clone size: few
CDR3 DNA: TGCAGTGCCGAGGGGCCTAGCAATCAGCCCCAGCATTTT
CDR3 protein: CSAEGPSNQPQHF

CDR3 length: 14
V gene: TRBV18
D gene: TRBD2
J gene: TRBJ2-5
clone size: -
CDR3 DNA: TGTGCCAGCTCACCTGGGACTAGCGGGGAGACCCAGTACTTC
CDR3 protein: CASSPGTSGETQYF

CDR3 length: 15
V gene: TRBV24-1
D gene: -
J gene: TRBJ2-1
clone size: -
CDR3 DNA: TGTGCCACCAGTGATTTTTCCCTGGGAGCACGTGAGCAGTTCTTC
CDR3 protein: CATSDFSLGAREQFF

CDR3 length: 16
V gene: TRBV7-9
D gene: -
J gene: TRBJ2-1
clone size: many
CDR3 DNA: TGTGCCAGCAGCTTAACTCCGGGGTCCGTCTACAATGAGCAGTTCTTC
CDR3 protein: CASSLTPGSVYNEQFF

CDR3 length: 17
V gene: TRBV20-1
D gene: TRBD1
J gene: TRBJ2-3
clone size: -
CDR3 DNA: TGCTGTGCTAGAGCAGGACAGGGAGGAGGGTTCACAGATACGCAGTATTTT
CDR3 protein: CCARAGQGGGFTDTQYF

CDR3 length: 14
V gene: TRBV7-2
D gene: -
J gene: TRBJ1-5
clone size: -
CDR3 DNA: TGTGCCAGCAGCTCCCTAGGTAGCAATCAGCCCCAGCATTTT
CDR3 protein: CASSSLGSNQPQHF

CDR3 length: 18
V gene: TRBV4-2
D gene: -
J gene: TRBJ2-3
clone size: medium-sized
CDR3 DNA: TGTGCCAGCAGCCAAGATTTGAGAACAGGGTCTAGCACAGATACGCAGTATTTT
CDR3 protein: CASSQDLRTGSSTDTQYF

CDR3 length: 15
V gene: TRBV7-7
D gene: -
J gene: TRBJ2-1
clone size: many
CDR3 DNA: TGTGCCAGCAGCTTAGAGCCGGGTTCAGGCAATGAGCAGTTCTTC
CDR3 protein: CASSLEPGSGNEQFF

CDR3 length: 13
V gene: TRBV4-2
D gene: -
J gene: TRBJ1-5
clone size: -
CDR3 DNA: TGTGCCAGCAGCCCGGAGGGCCTGCAGCCCCAGCATTTT
CDR3 protein: CASSPEGLQPQHF

CDR3 length: 15
V gene: TRBV5-4
D gene: -
J gene: TRBJ1-1
clone size: -
CDR3 DNA: TGTGCCAGCAGCTTGGTCGACACATGGAACACTGAAGCTTTCTTT
CDR3 protein: CASSLVDTWNTEAFF

CDR3 length: 14
V gene: TRBV3-1
D gene: -
J gene: TRBJ1-1
clone size: -
CDR3 DNA: TGTGCCAGCAGCCGCCGAGGTTTGAACACTGAAGCTTTCTTT
CDR3 protein: CASSRRGLNTEAFF

CDR3 length: 16
V gene: TRBV19
D gene: -
J gene: TRBJ2-6
clone size: -
CDR3 DNA: TGTGCCAGTAGTATGAATCCAGATTCTGGGGCCAACGTCCTGACTTTC
CDR3 protein: CASSMNPDSGANVLTF

CDR3 length: 13
V gene: TRBV29-1
D gene: -
J gene: TRBJ2-4
clone size: medium-sized
CDR3 DNA: TGCAGCGTTGAAGTCGGGGGGCAAAACATTCAGTACTTC
CDR3 protein: CSVEVGGQNIQYF

CDR3 length: 16
V gene: TRBV7-6
D gene: TRBD1
J gene: TRBJ2-1
clone size: -
CDR3 DNA: TGTGCCAGCAGCCCAACCGGGACAGGCATGGGGTATGAGCAGTTCTTC
CDR3 protein: CASSPTGTGMGYEQFF

CDR3 length: 16
V gene: TRBV7-2
D gene: TRBD2
J gene: TRBJ2-7
clone size: -
CDR3 DNA: TGTGCCAGCAGTCTTACCTGGACTAGCGGGTCCTACGAGCAGTACTTC
CDR3 protein: CASSLTWTSGSYEQYF

CDR3 length: 14
V gene: TRBV20-1
D gene: -
J gene: TRBJ2-3
clone size: -
CDR3 DNA: TGCAGTGCTAGAGGACTGGACCTCACAGATACGCAGTATTTT
CDR3 protein: CSARGLDLTDTQYF

CDR3 length: 15
V gene: TRBV11-2
D gene: TRBD1
J gene: TRBJ1-1
clone size: few
CDR3 DNA: TGTGCCAGCAGCTTAGGACAGGGAGGTGGCACTGAAGCTTTCTTT
CDR3 protein: CASSLGQGGGTEAFF

CDR3 length: 13
V gene: TRBV2
D gene: TRBD1
J gene: TRBJ1-5
clone size: -
CDR3 DNA: TGTGCCAGCAGTGGGGGCAGGGGGCAGCCCCAGCATTTT
CDR3 protein: CASSGGRGQPQHF

CDR3 length: 11
V gene: TRBV12-3/TRBV12-4
D gene: -
J gene: TRBJ1-4
clone size: many
CDR3 DNA: TGTGCCAGCAGCCTACAGGAAAAACTGTTTTTT
CDR3 protein: CASSLQEKLFF

CDR3 length: 15
V gene: TRBV20-1
D gene: -
J gene: TRBJ1-1
clone size: few
CDR3 DNA: TGCAGTGCCGTGGAGGCCTTCGGGAGTGGCACTGAAGCTTTCTTT
CDR3 protein: CSAVEAFGSGTEAFF

CDR3 length: 16
V gene: TRBV12-3/TRBV12-4
D gene: -
J gene: TRBJ1-5
clone size: few
CDR3 DNA: TGTGCCAGCAGTCCCCGGGGACCAACTGATCACCGCCCCCAGCATTTT
CDR3 protein: CASSPRGPTDHRPQHF

CDR3 length: 15
V gene: TRBV4-2
D gene: TRBD1
J gene: TRBJ2-2
clone size: few
CDR3 DNA: TGTGCCAGCAGCCCCAGGACAGGGTGGACCGGGGAGCTGTTTTTT
CDR3 protein: CASSPRTGWTGELFF

CDR3 length: 16
V gene: TRBV20-1
D gene: -
J gene: TRBJ1-3
clone size: -
CDR3 DNA: TGCAGTGCTAGAGATCCGGGGGGCCCCTCTGGAAACACCATATATTTT
CDR3 protein: CSARDPGGPSGNTIYF

CDR3 length: 15
V gene: TRBV19
D gene: -
J gene: TRBJ2-3
clone size: -
CDR3 DNA: TGTGCCAGTAGTTTTGAAGGCGAGACGGGAGATACGCAGTATTTT
CDR3 protein: CASSFEGETGDTQYF

CDR3 length: 14
V gene: TRBV5-1
D gene: TRBD2
J gene: TRBJ2-5
clone size: few
CDR3 DNA: TGCGCCAGCAGCTTCGGACTAGCGGGGGAGACCCAGTACTTC
CDR3 protein: CASSFGLAGETQYF

CDR3 length: 15
V gene: TRBV20-1
D gene: -
J gene: TRBJ2-3
clone size: -
CDR3 DNA: TGCAGTGCTAGAGACGGGAGCGTCAGGGGAGATACGCAGTATTTT
CDR3 protein: CSARDGSVRGDTQYF